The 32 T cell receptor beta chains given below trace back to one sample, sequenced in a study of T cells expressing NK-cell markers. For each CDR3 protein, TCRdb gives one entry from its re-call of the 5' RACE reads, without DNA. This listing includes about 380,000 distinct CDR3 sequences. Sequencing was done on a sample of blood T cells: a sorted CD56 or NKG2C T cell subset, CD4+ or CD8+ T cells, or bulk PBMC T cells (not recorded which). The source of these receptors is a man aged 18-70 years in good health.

The CDR3: CASSLSRGWTGELFF. J is TRBJ2-2 and V is TRBV12-3 or TRBV12-4; TCRdb designates TRBD1, a call that cannot be tested without DNA. The CDR3 runs to 15 residues.

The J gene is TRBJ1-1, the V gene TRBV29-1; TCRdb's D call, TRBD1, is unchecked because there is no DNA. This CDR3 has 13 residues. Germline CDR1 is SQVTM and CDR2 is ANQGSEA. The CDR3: CSVDGRGSTEAFF. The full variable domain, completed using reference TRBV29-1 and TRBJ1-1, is SAVISQKPSRDICQRGTSLTIQCQVDSQVTMMFWYRQQPGQSLTLIATANQGSEATYESGFVIDKFPISRPNLTFSTLTVSNMSPEDSSIYLCSVDGRGSTEAFFGQGTRLTVV.

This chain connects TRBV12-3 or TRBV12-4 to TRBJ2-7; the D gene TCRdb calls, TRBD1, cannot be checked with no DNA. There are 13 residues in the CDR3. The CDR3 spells CASRRQGNYEQYF.

The CDR3 sequence: CASSPGGWWYGYTF. The J gene is TRBJ1-2, the V gene TRBV7-8; TCRdb's assignment of TRBD1 cannot be checked, as there is no DNA. The CDR3 has 14 residues. CDR1 and CDR2 (germline): SGHVS, FQNEAQ.

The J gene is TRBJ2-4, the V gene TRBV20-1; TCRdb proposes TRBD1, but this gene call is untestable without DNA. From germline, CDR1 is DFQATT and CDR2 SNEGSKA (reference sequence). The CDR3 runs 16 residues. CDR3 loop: CSASPLGQGEGGIQYF.

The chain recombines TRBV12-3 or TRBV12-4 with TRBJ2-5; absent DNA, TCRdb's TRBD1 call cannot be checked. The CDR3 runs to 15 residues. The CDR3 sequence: CASREDRAGLETQYF.

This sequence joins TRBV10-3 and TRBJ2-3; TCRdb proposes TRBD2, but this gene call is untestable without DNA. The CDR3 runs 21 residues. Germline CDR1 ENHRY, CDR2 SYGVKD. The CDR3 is CAISESMLAGETGDSTDTQYF.

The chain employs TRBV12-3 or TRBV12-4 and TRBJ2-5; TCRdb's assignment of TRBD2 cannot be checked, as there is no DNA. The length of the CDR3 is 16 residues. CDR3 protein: CASSLRSSGAQETQYF.

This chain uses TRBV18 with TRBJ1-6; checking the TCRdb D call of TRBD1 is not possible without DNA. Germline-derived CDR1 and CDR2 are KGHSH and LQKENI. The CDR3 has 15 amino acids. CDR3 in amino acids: CASSPGTGSESPLHF.

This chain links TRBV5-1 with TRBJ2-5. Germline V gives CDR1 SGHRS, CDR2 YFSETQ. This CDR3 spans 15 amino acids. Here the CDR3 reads CASSFFPENQETQYF.

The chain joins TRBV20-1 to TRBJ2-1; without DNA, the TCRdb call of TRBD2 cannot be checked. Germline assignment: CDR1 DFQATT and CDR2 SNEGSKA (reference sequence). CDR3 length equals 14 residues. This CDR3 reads CSARAGALANEQFF.

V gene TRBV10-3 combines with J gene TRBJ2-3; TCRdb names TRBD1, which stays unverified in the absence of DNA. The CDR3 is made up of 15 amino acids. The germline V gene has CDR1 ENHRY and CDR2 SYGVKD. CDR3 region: CAINRDGPSTDTQYF.

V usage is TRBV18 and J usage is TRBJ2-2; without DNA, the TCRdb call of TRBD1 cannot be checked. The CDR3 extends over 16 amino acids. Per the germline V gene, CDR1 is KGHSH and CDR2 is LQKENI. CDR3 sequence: CASSLSRTGNTGELFF.

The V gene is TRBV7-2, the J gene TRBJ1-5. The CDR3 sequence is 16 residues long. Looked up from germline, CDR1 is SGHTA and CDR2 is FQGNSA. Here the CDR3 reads CASSLDGVNSNQPQHF.

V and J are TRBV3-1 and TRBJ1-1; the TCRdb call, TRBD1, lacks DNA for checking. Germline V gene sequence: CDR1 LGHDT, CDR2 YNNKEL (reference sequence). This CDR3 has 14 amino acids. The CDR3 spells CASSQDLVGADAFF.

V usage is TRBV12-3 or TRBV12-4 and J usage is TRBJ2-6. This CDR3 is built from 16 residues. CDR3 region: CASSPNIGSGANVLTF.

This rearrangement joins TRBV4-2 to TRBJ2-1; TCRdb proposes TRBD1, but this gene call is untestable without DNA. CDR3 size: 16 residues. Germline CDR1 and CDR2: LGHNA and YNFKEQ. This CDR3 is CASSHDGTGRGDEQFF.

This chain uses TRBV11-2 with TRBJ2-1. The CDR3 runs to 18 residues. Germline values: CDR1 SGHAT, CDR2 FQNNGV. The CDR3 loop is CASSIKNRASSSYNEQFF. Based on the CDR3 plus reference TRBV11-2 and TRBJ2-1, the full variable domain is EAGVAQSPRYKIIEKRQSVAFWCNPISGHATLYWYQQILGQGPKLLIQFQNNGVVDDSQLPKDRFSAERLKGVDSTLKIQPAKLEDSAVYLCASSIKNRASSSYNEQFFGPGTRLTVL.

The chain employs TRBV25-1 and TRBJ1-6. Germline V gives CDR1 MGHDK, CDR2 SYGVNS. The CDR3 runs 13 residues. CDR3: CASSVSTYSPLHF.

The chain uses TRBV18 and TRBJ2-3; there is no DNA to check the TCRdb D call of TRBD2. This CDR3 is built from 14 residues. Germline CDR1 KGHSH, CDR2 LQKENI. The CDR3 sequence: CASSPASGRDTQYF.

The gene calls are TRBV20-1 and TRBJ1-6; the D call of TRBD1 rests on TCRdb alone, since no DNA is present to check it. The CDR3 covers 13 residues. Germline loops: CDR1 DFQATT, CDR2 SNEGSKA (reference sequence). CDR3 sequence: CSARDRGGPPLHF.

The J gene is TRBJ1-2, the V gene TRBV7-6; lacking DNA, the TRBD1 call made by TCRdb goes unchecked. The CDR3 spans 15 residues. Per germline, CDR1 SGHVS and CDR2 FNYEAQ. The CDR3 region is CASSPRLMGGYGYTF.

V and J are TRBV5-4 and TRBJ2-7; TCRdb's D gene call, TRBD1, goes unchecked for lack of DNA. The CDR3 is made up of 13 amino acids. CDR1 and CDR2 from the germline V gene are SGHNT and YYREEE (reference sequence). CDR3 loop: CASSIGQNYEQYF.

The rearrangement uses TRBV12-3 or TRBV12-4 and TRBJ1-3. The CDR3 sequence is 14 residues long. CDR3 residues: CASSYFSSGNTIYF.

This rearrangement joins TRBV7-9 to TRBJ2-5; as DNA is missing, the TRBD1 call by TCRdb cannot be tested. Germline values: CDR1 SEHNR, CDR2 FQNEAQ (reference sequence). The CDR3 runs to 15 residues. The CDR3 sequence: CASSNGGGPHQTQYF. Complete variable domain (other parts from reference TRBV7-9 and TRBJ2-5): DTGVSQNPRHKITKRGQNVTFRCDPISEHNRLYWYRQTLGQGPEFLTYFQNEAQLEKSRLLSDRFSAERPKGSFSTLEIQRTEQGDSAMYLCASSNGGGPHQTQYFGPGTRLLVL.

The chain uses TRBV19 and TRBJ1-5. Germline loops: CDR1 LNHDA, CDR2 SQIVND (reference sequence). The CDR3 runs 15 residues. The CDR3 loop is CASSMKGRGLGPQHF.

CDR3 in amino acids: CASSSRGGASAEAFF. The chain joins TRBV11-2 to TRBJ1-1; the D call of TRBD1 rests on TCRdb alone, since no DNA is present to check it. Per germline, CDR1 SGHAT and CDR2 FQNNGV. The CDR3 has 15 residues.

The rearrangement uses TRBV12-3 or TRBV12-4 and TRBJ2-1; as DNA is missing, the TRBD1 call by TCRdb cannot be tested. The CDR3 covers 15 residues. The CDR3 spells CASSLIAGAYNEQFF.

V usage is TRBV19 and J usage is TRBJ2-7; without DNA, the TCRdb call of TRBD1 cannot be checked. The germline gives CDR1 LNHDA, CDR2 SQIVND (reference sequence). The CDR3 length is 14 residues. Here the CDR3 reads CASSIRKGEYEQYF.

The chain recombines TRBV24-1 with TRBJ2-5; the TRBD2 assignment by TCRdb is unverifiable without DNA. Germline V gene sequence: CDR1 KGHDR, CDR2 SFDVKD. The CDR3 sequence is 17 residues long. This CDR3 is CATSDHLIAGGRETQYF.

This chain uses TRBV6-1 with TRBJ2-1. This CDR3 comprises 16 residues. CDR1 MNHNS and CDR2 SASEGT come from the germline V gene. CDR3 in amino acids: CASSETIVSSYNEQFF.

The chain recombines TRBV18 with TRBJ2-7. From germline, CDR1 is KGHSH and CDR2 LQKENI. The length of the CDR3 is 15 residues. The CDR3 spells CASSPIDRRSYEQYF.